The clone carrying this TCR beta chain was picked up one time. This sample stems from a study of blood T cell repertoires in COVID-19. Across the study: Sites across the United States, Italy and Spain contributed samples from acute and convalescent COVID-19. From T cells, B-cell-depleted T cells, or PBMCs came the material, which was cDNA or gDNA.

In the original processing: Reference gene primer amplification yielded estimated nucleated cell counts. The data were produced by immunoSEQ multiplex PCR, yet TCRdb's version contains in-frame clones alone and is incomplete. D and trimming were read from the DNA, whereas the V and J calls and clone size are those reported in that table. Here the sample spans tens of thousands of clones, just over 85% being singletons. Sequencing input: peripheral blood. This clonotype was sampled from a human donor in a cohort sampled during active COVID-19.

The CDR3 nucleotides are TGTGCCAGCAGTGAGGCAGACGGGACAGACTATCAGCCCCAGCATTTT. Translating gives CASSEADGTDYQPQHF. The genes are TRBV2 and TRBJ1-5; 7 nucleotides align to TRBD1. V shed 3 bases, J shed 5 bases, and the junction held 10 bases outside the gene matches. The V gene's germline CDR1 is SNHLY and CDR2 FYNNEI. This CDR3 spans 16 amino acids.